This T cell receptor beta chain was sequenced in a study of vaccination and CD4 T cells after COVID-19. About the study: The convalescents, six males and four females, included two who were Hispanic. Median time from second vaccine dose to sampling was just over 70 days (14 to 241).

Specified treatment: approximately 9-day PBMC culture with coronavirus spike peptide pools or control peptides (ViraFEST assay). Once peptide pools had expanded antigen-specific T cells, ViraFEST sequenced TCRs. Per-well cultures of 1.8 million or so PBMCs received 8 to 10 IU/ml IL-2 and 10 ug/ml peptide pools. The study sequenced cultured CD4+ T cell DNA using the Oncomine TCR Beta short-read assay. TCRdb fed the PCR reads into MiXCR, producing one record per CDR3 protein. This sample carries 13,000 or so distinct CDR3 sequences, 50% to 65% of them seen once, and the ten largest clones take about 18%. A note on this clonotype: Its antigen remains unknown.

Germline CDR1 and CDR2: SGHTA and FQGNSA. V was shortened by 3 bases and J by 3 bases, with 9 bases between the two germline ends. The length of the CDR3 is 14 residues. This rearrangement joins TRBV7-2 to TRBJ1-3; D call uncertain. The source of this sequence is a human donor with COVID-19. The input for sequencing was cultured CD4+ T cells from blood, taken after SARS-CoV-2 vaccination. CDR3 in DNA: TGTGCCAGCAGCTTGCGTGATTTTGGAAACACCATATATTTT. Translation: CASSLRDFGNTIYF. Together with reference TRBV7-2 and TRBJ1-3, the CDR3 gives the full variable domain: GAGVSQSPSNKVTEKGKDVELRCDPISGHTALYWYRQSLGQGLEFLIYFQGNSAPDKSGLPSDRFSAERTGGSVSTLTIQRTQQEDSAVYLCASSLRDFGNTIYFGEGSWLTVV.